This record looks at one T cell receptor (beta chain) sequence and its context. The data were obtained in a study of blood T cell repertoires in COVID-19. Overall study context: The United States, Italy and Spain supplied acute and convalescent COVID-19 samples. T cells, B-cell-depleted T cells, or PBMCs provided the cDNA or gDNA that served as material.

Libraries were prepared by immunoSEQ multiplex PCR; TCRdb keeps only in-frame clonotypes and omits some of them. The sample carries over 150,000 clones, about 85% recorded once. The germline V gene encodes CDR1 SGHRS and CDR2 YFSETQ. V was clipped by 0 bases and J by 2 bases, with 6 bases between them. This CDR3 region has 14 residues. This rearrangement joins TRBV5-1 to TRBJ1-3; D is ambiguous. The origin of this receptor is a man aged 30 to 39 with acute or convalescent COVID-19. The sample comprised peripheral blood. CDR3 DNA: TGCGCCAGCAGCTTGGGTAATACTGGAAACACCATATATTTT. Amino acid sequence: CASSLGNTGNTIYF.